This T cell receptor (beta chain) was sequenced in a study of radiotherapy plus CTLA-4 blockade in lung cancer. Study conclusions and caveats: It was early blood T cell clone dynamics, with interferon-beta, that reportedly best predicted response. Following radiotherapy plus ipilimumab, tumor-derived TCR clones expanded in the blood.

In regard to this clone: Its antigen is not known.

Trimming cost V 5 bases and J 6 bases; bases outside gene matches: 5. Germline loops: CDR1 SGHAT, CDR2 FQNNGV. CDR3 size: 15 residues. Measured with immunoSEQ multiplex PCR; TCRdb has only the in-frame clones, and not every one. The sample consists of about 73,000 clones, roughly 91% of them appearing once. Chemo-refractory metastatic non-small-cell lung cancer patients underwent focal radiation alongside CTLA-4 blockade with ipilimumab. The genes are TRBV11-2 and TRBJ2-1; the match to TRBD2 covers 12 bases. The sample in question was peripheral blood, obtained from a patient treated with radiotherapy plus ipilimumab. This TCR came from a human donor with non-small cell lung cancer that progressed on radiotherapy plus ipilimumab. CDR3 residues: CASSATSGRGNEQFF. The CDR3, as DNA: TGTGCCAGCAGCGCGACTAGCGGGAGAGGCAATGAGCAGTTCTTC.